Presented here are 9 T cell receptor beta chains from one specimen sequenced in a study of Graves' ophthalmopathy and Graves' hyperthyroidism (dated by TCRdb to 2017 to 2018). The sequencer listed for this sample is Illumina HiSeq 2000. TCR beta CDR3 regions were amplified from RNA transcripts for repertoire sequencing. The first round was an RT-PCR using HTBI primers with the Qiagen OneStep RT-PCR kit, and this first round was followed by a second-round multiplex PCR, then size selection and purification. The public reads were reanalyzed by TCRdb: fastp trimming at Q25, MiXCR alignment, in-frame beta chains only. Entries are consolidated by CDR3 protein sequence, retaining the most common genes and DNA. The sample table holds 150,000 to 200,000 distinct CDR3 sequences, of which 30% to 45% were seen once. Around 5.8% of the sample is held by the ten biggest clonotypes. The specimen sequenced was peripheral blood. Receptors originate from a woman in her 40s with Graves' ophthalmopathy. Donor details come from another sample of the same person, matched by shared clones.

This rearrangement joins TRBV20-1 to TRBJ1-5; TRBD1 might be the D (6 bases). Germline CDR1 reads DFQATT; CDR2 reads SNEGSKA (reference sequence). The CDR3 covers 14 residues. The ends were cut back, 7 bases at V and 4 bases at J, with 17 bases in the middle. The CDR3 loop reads CSVSTGRENQPQHF. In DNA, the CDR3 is TGCAGTGTTTCGACAGGAAGGGAGAATCAGCCCCAGCATTTT.

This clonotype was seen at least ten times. The CDR3 loop is CASREDNYEQYF. The CDR3 coding sequence is TGTGCCAGCAGAGAGGACAACTACGAGCAGTACTTC. This chain links TRBV2 with TRBJ2-7, with a possible D match to TRBD1 (5 bases). V gave up 6 bases and J gave up 3 bases, with 9 bases separating them. Germline V gives CDR1 SNHLY, CDR2 FYNNEI. This CDR3 is built from 12 residues. Using reference TRBV2 and TRBJ2-7 for the parts outside the CDR3, the full variable domain is EPEVTQTPSHQVTQMGQEVILRCVPISNHLYFYWYRQILGQKVEFLVSFYNNEISEKSEIFDDQFSVERPDGSNFTLKIRSTKLEDSAMYFCASREDNYEQYFGPGTRLTVT.

The CDR3 loop is CASSLWDRETEAFF. The CDR3 DNA reads as TGTGCCAGCAGCTTGTGGGACAGGGAGACTGAAGCTTTCTTT. This chain links TRBV7-8 with TRBJ1-1; 9 bases are shared with TRBD1. V was pared by 3 bases and J by 5 bases, with 4 bases of the junction left unmatched. The CDR3 length is 14 residues. Germline V gives CDR1 SGHVS, CDR2 FQNEAQ.

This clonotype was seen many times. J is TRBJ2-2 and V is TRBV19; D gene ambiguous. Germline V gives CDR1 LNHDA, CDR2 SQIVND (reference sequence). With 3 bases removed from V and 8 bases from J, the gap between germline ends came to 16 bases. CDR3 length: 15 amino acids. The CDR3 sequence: CASSIARATAGELFF. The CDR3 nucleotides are TGTGCCAGTAGTATTGCTAGGGCTACCGCGGGGGAGCTGTTTTTT.

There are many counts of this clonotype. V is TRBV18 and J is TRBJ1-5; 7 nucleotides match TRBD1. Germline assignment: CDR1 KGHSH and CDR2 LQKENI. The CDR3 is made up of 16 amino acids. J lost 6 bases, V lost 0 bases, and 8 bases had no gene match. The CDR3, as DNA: TGTGCCAGCTCACCACCGAACCAGGGGGGGACTCAGCCCCAGCATTTT. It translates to CASSPPNQGGTQPQHF.

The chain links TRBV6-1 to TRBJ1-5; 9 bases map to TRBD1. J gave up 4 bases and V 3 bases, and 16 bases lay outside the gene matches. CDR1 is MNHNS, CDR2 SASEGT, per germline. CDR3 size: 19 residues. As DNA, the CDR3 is TGTGCCAGCAGTGAGCCTGGGGTGAGGACAGGGGAACGAAATCAGCCCCAGCATTTT. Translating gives CASSEPGVRTGERNQPQHF.

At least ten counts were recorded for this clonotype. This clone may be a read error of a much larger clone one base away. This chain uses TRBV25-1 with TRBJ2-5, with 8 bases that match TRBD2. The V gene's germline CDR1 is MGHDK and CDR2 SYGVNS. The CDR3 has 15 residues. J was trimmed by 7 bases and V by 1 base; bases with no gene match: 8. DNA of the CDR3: TGTGCCAGCAGTGAATTAGACGGGGGGGTAGGGACCCAGTACTTC. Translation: CASSELDGGVGTQYF.

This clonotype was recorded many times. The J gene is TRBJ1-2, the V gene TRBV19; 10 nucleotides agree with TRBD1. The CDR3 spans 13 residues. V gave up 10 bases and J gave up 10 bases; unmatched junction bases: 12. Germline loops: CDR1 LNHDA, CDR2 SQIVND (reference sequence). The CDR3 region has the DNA TGTGCCACAACCGACAGGGGGCGAGGCGCCTACACCTTC. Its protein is CATTDRGRGAYTF.

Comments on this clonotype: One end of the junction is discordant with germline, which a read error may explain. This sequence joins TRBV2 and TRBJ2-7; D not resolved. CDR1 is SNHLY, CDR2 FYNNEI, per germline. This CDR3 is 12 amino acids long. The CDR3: CASSSTVYDQYF. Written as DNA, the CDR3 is TGTGCCAGCAGTTCTACAGTTTACGATCAGTACTTC.